This TCR beta chain was recorded in a study of T cell repertoires in cytomegalovirus infection. Regarding the study as a whole: HLA-C-restricted TCR beta clonotypes specific for CMV led the ex vivo response. There were carriers of CMV plus the relevant HLA, and cumulative public TCR beta family frequency identified them.

TCRdb reanalysed the reads using MiXCR and keeps one entry per CDR3 protein. The profile shows about 400,000 distinct CDR3 sequences, around a sixth of them singletons. Many counts were recorded for this clonotype. Its antigen is undetermined. Sequencing was performed on PBMCs. This receptor was obtained from a human donor in good health (CMV status not recorded). Some clones in this sample may be carry-over from other donors' samples.

The CDR3: CASSLNFEGYTF. The DNA for the CDR3 is TGTGCCAGCAGCTTAAATTTTGAGGGCTACACCTTC. The chain couples TRBV7-2 to TRBJ1-2; no clear D gene. This CDR3 has 12 amino acids. V was clipped by 2 bases and J by 8 bases, with 9 bases between them. CDR1 is SGHTA, CDR2 FQGNSA, per germline.